The sequence of this T cell receptor beta chain was determined in a study of cytomegalovirus exposure and HLA in healthy donors. Study background: Of all 398 donors who were genotyped, around 82% belonged to the Caucasian-associated ancestry cluster. Study-wide results and caveats: A later analysis revealed that TCR association rates differed between HLA loci, peaking at DRB1 and bottoming out at HLA-C.

A word on this clone: Its cognate antigen is unknown.

Amplification used 60 Vbeta primers and 13 Jbeta primers. Libraries were prepared by immunoSEQ multiplex PCR; TCRdb keeps only in-frame clonotypes and omits some of them. The data contain about 95,000 clones, around 70% of them singletons. The germline V and J ends were trimmed by 1 base and 4 bases, with 8 bases remaining between them. The V gene's germline CDR1 is SEHNR and CDR2 FQNEAQ (reference sequence). The length of the CDR3 is 14 residues. The sequencing sample was made of PBMCs. The gene calls are TRBV7-9 and TRBJ1-3; possibly TRBD1 for D (5 bases). This receptor was obtained from a woman aged 45-65 years in good health and CMV-seropositive. The CDR3 DNA reads as TGTGCCAGCAGCTTAGGGGGCAGCGGAAACACCATATATTTT. It yields the protein CASSLGGSGNTIYF.